One sample yielded the 28 T cell receptor beta chains listed below, sequenced in a study of cytomegalovirus exposure and HLA in healthy donors. Sequencing used immunoSEQ multiplex PCR; TCRdb keeps in-frame clones, though not all of them. The sample consists of around 52,000 clones, 88% of them appearing once. The sample consisted of PBMCs. These receptors were collected from a woman younger than 45 in good health and CMV-seronegative.

This sequence joins TRBV4-2 and TRBJ1-2; TRBD1 matches at 9 bases. Trimming removed 4 bases from V and 6 bases from J; junction bases left unmatched: 6. The CDR3 covers 14 residues. The germline CDR1 and CDR2 sequences are LGHNA and YNFKEQ. As DNA, the CDR3 is TGTGCCAGCAGCCTGCGGACAGGGGACGATGGCTACACCTTC. It translates to CASSLRTGDDGYTF.

This clone was counted at least ten times. CDR3 protein: CASRPGQNTEAFF. For the CDR3, the DNA is TGTGCCAGCCGGCCGGGACAGAACACTGAAGCTTTCTTT. This sequence joins TRBV6-5 and TRBJ1-1; a weak D match, TRBD1 (6 bases). The CDR3 runs to 13 residues. Looked up from germline, CDR1 is MNHEY and CDR2 is SVGAGI. Trimming took off 8 bases at V and 1 base at J, with 11 bases between the two ends.

This rearrangement joins TRBV2 to TRBJ1-1; a weak D match, TRBD1 (5 bases). CDR3 length: 14 residues. V dropped 7 bases and J dropped 1 base, with 13 bases sitting between them. Germline CDR1 reads SNHLY; CDR2 reads FYNNEI. CDR3 region: CASTRVTGNTEAFF. The CDR3 region has the DNA TGTGCCAGCACTAGAGTAACAGGGAACACTGAAGCTTTCTTT.

This chain joins TRBV28 and TRBJ2-3; 12 bases match TRBD2. The trim removed 5 bases at V and 5 bases at J, leaving 5 bases unmatched. Germline assignment: CDR1 MDHEN and CDR2 SYDVKM. This CDR3 comprises 15 residues. In DNA, the CDR3 is TGTGCCAGCAGTCGGCCGGGACTAGCGGGAGATACGCAGTATTTT. The encoded protein is CASSRPGLAGDTQYF.

The V and J genes are TRBV9 and TRBJ1-1; perhaps TRBD1 as D (6 bases). The length of the CDR3 is 11 residues. V was shortened by 3 bases and J by 9 bases, with 9 bases between the two germline ends. CDR1 is SGDLS, CDR2 YYNGEE, per germline. CDR3 amino acids: CASSGGGKAFF. CDR3 nucleotide sequence: TGTGCCAGCAGCGGAGGGGGAAAAGCTTTCTTT.

This chain links TRBV29-1 with TRBJ2-5, with 8 nucleotides matching TRBD1. Germline assignment: CDR1 SQVTM and CDR2 ANQGSEA. V lost 5 bases, J lost 2 bases, and 1 base stayed unmatched. The CDR3 is 12 amino acids. The CDR3 sequence is CSVRTGQETQYF. Here the CDR3 DNA reads TGCAGCGTTCGGACAGGGCAAGAGACCCAGTACTTC.

The chain employs TRBV5-6 and TRBJ2-2; 7 nucleotides line up with TRBD1. Germline CDR1 SGHDT, CDR2 YYEEEE. This CDR3 is built from 15 residues. With V trimmed by 0 bases and J by 5 bases, 4 bases remained unmatched. This chain's CDR3 is CASSLVGGGTGELFF. CDR3 in DNA: TGTGCCAGCAGCTTGGTAGGGGGCGGTACCGGGGAGCTGTTTTTT.

This clone was recorded a few times. The V and J genes are TRBV7-8 and TRBJ2-3; D perhaps matches TRBD2 (6 bases). The CDR3 contains 14 residues. V lost 5 bases and J lost 5, with 14 bases in between. CDR1 is SGHVS, CDR2 FQNEAQ, per germline. As DNA, the CDR3 is TGTGCCAGCAGCGCCAATACGGGAGTAGATACGCAGTATTTT. This encodes CASSANTGVDTQYF.

This clone was found a few times. V gene TRBV7-2 combines with J gene TRBJ2-2; 12 bases agree with TRBD2. Germline values: CDR1 SGHTA, CDR2 FQGNSA. The CDR3 covers 17 residues. The ends lost 1 base at V and 6 bases at J; junction bases unmatched: 6. CDR3 protein: CASSLGASGRAPGELFF. CDR3 DNA: TGTGCCAGCAGCTTAGGGGCTAGCGGGAGGGCCCCCGGGGAGCTGTTTTTT.

As regards this clone: The DNA is left out, because the CDR3 cannot be placed on it with certainty; the CDR3 is given as TCRdb lists it. The rearrangement joins TRBV27 to TRBJ2-5; TRBD2, the table's D call, lacks a check against the DNA. Looked up from germline, CDR1 is MNHEY and CDR2 is SMNVEV (reference sequence). From its first to its last residue, the CDR3 has 16 amino acids. Here the CDR3 reads CASSSSTSGKGETQYF.

V gene TRBV28 combines with J gene TRBJ2-1, with TRBD2 matching 8 bases. This CDR3 has 13 amino acids. J was trimmed by 2 bases and V by 9 bases; bases with no gene match: 3. Germline lookup yields CDR1 MDHEN and CDR2 SYDVKM. The CDR3 is CASSGDPYNEQFF. DNA of the CDR3: TGTGCCAGTAGCGGGGACCCCTACAATGAGCAGTTCTTC.

This clone was seen once. The CDR3 reads CASGHRAGQSRANVLTF. CDR3 coding DNA: TGTGCTAGTGGTCATCGCGCAGGACAAAGTCGGGCCAACGTCCTGACTTTC. This chain connects TRBV12-5 to TRBJ2-6; perhaps TRBD1 as D (5 bases). Germline loops: CDR1 LGHNT, CDR2 FRNRAP. The V gene lost 5 bases and the J gene lost 5 bases, with 19 bases spanning the gap. There are 17 residues in the CDR3.

The V call is TRBV5-1, the J call TRBJ2-5; a possible D gene is TRBD1 (6 bases). Germline assignment: CDR1 SGHRS and CDR2 YFSETQ. The V gene lost 4 bases and the J gene lost 10 bases, with 20 bases spanning the gap. The CDR3 consists of 14 residues. CDR3 sequence (DNA): TGCGCCAGCAGCGACCCGGCAGGGGCCACGGACCAGTACTTC. Protein: CASSDPAGATDQYF. The full variable domain, completed using reference TRBV5-1 and TRBJ2-5, is KAGVTQTPRYLIKTRGQQVTLSCSPISGHRSVSWYQQTPGQGLQFLFEYFSETQRNKGNFPGRFSGRQFSNSRSEMNVSTLELGDSALYLCASSDPAGATDQYFGPGTRLLVL.

The chain is built from TRBV28 and TRBJ1-1; tentatively, D is TRBD1 (5 bases). V dropped 5 bases and J dropped 2 bases, with 27 bases sitting between them. The CDR3 contains 19 residues. CDR1 and CDR2 (germline): MDHEN, SYDVKM. The CDR3 bases are TGTGCCAGCAGTCCGTCCCGACGGGGGGGGTCACACCTCAACACTGAAGCTTTCTTT. It yields the protein CASSPSRRGGSHLNTEAFF.

This chain links TRBV27 with TRBJ1-1; a possible D gene is TRBD1 (5 bases). Germline V gives CDR1 MNHEY, CDR2 SMNVEV (reference sequence). Trimming took off 6 bases at V and 10 bases at J, with 18 bases between the two ends. This CDR3 is built from 13 residues. CDR3 coding DNA: TGTGCCAGCAGAACCACGGGGGGGATTTCAGCTTTCTTT. It codes for CASRTTGGISAFF.

This clone was picked up one time. The genes are TRBV11-2 and TRBJ2-3; 7 bases align to TRBD2. The trim removed 1 base at V and 2 bases at J, leaving 12 bases unmatched. The CDR3 consists of 18 residues. CDR1 is SGHAT and CDR2 is FQNNGV in the germline V gene. For the CDR3, the DNA is TGTGCCAGCAGCTTAGGGACCTCCCAGCGGGAAATCACAGATACGCAGTATTTT. Residues: CASSLGTSQREITDTQYF.

This clone turned up a few times. The V gene is TRBV10-2, the J gene TRBJ2-3; TRBD2 matches at 10 bases. CDR3 length: 13 amino acids. Germline V gene data show CDR1 as WSHSY and CDR2 as SAAADI. The ends lost 6 bases at V and 11 bases at J; junction bases unmatched: 8. CDR3 protein: CASRVAGGTGQYF. The CDR3 DNA is TGCGCCAGCAGGGTAGCGGGAGGAACGGGGCAGTATTTT.

The chain couples TRBV7-5 to TRBJ2-7; TRBD2, as called in the table, went unchecked against the DNA. TRBV7-5 is a documented pseudogene. The CDR3 is 15 amino acids. The CDR3 is CARSFLAEGAYEQYF. CDR3 in DNA: TGTGCCAGAAGCTTTCTAGCGGAAGGGGCCTACGAGCAGTACTTC.

This chain links TRBV6-5 with TRBJ1-2; tentatively, D is TRBD1 (5 bases). Germline values: CDR1 MNHEY, CDR2 SVGAGI. V lost 3 bases to trimming and J lost 5 bases, with 10 bases between them. CDR3 length equals 13 residues. DNA of the CDR3: TGTGCCAGCAGTTATGGGGCCGGGTATGGCTACACCTTC. As protein: CASSYGAGYGYTF.

This chain connects TRBV6-6 to TRBJ2-3, with 9 nucleotides matching TRBD2. The CDR3 is 16 amino acids. Per germline, CDR1 MNHNY and CDR2 SVGAGI (reference sequence). V dropped 2 bases and J dropped 3; count of bases not matched to a gene: 6. CDR3 sequence: CASSYDEAGGTDTQYF. CDR3 in DNA: TGTGCCAGCAGTTACGATGAGGCGGGAGGGACAGATACGCAGTATTTT.

This clone was seen a handful of times. The chain employs TRBV10-1 and TRBJ2-7, with 7 bases fitting TRBD2. The J segment lost 0 bases and the V segment lost 4 bases, leaving 6 bases of the junction unmatched. The length of the CDR3 is 15 residues. From germline, CDR1 is WNHNN and CDR2 SYGVQD (reference sequence). CDR3 sequence reads: CASSVSTGGSYEQYF. The CDR3 bases are TGCGCCAGCAGTGTATCCACGGGAGGCTCCTACGAGCAGTACTTC.

The chain uses TRBV15 and TRBJ2-3; D is possibly TRBD2 (6 bases). V was clipped by 1 base and J by 6 bases, with 20 bases between them. The CDR3 is made up of 17 amino acids. In germline, CDR1 is LNHNV, CDR2 YYDKDF (reference sequence). The CDR3 coding sequence is TGTGCCACCAGCAGAGGCAAAGGGACCGCTAGCGCGGATACGCAGTATTTT. Protein: CATSRGKGTASADTQYF.

The genes are TRBV2 and TRBJ2-6, with 9 nucleotides matching TRBD1. CDR3 length equals 17 residues. Germline trimming cut 6 bases from V and 3 bases from J; bases unmatched to any gene: 9. The germline V gene encodes CDR1 SNHLY and CDR2 FYNNEI. CDR3 protein: CASRWDRELNGANVLTF. Written as DNA, the CDR3 is TGTGCCAGCAGATGGGACAGGGAGTTGAATGGGGCCAACGTCCTGACTTTC.

V and J are TRBV10-3 and TRBJ1-1, with 9 bases matching TRBD1. Germline loops: CDR1 ENHRY, CDR2 SYGVKD. V lost 8 bases to trimming and J lost 1 base; unmatched junction nucleotides: 8. The CDR3 sequence is 15 residues long. The CDR3 sequence: CAISGRQGGNTEAFF. The CDR3 DNA follows: TGTGCCATCTCGGGCCGACAGGGGGGGAACACTGAAGCTTTCTTT.

V gene TRBV11-2 combines with J gene TRBJ2-5; TRBD2 agrees at 12 bases. Germline V gene lookup returns CDR1 SGHAT and CDR2 FQNNGV. The V and J ends lost 5 bases and 4 bases, in that order; junction bases with no gene match: 8. This CDR3 spans 16 amino acids. As DNA, the CDR3 is TGTGCCAGCAGCCCGTTGACTAGCGGGAGTTTAGAGACCCAGTACTTC. Protein: CASSPLTSGSLETQYF.

This chain joins TRBV7-9 and TRBJ1-5, with a tentative D call TRBD1 (5 bases). The CDR3 length is 15 residues. In germline, CDR1 is SEHNR, CDR2 FQNEAQ (reference sequence). V dropped 3 bases and J dropped 1 base, with 10 bases sitting between them. The CDR3 reads CASSFGGRSNQPQHF. The CDR3 DNA is TGTGCCAGCAGCTTCGGGGGAAGGAGCAATCAGCCCCAGCATTTT.

J is TRBJ2-3 and V is TRBV9; TRBD2 matches at 7 bases. V was clipped by 2 bases and J by 8 bases; unmatched bases: 14. Per germline, CDR1 SGDLS and CDR2 YYNGEE. CDR3 length equals 16 residues. The CDR3 spells CASSVSPSGTEGTQYF. The CDR3 DNA sequence: TGTGCCAGCAGCGTTTCCCCTAGCGGTACCGAGGGTACGCAGTATTTT.

This clone appeared once. This chain joins TRBV27 and TRBJ1-5, with unresolved D. Germline lookup yields CDR1 MNHEY and CDR2 SMNVEV (reference sequence). V was shortened by 6 bases and J by 1 base, with 10 bases between the two germline ends. This CDR3 comprises 14 residues. Written as DNA, the CDR3 is TGTGCCAGCAGAGCAAGCCTGAGCAATCAGCCCCAGCATTTT. Its protein product is CASRASLSNQPQHF.